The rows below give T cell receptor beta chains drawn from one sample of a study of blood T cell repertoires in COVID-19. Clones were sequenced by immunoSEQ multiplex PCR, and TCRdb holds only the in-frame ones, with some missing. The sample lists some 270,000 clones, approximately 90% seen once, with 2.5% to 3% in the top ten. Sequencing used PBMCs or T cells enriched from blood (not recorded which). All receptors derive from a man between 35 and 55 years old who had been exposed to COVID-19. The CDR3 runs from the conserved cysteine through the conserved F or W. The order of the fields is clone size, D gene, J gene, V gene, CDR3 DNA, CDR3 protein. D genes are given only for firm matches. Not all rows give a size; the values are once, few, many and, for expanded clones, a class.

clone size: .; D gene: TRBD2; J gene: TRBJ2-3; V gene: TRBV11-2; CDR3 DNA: TGTGCCAGCAGCTTACCAATCCCTAGCGGGAGCACAGATACGCAGTATTTT; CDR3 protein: CASSLPIPSGSTDTQYF
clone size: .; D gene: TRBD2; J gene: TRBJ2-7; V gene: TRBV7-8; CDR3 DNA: TGTGCCAGCAGCTTAGCGGGGGGGGAGCAGTACTTC; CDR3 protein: CASSLAGGEQYF
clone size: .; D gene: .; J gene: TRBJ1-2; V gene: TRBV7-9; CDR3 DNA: TGTGCCAGCAGCTTAGGCAGTTCCGGCTACACCTTC; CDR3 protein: CASSLGSSGYTF
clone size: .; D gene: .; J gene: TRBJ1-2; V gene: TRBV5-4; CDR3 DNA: TGTGCCAGCAACAACCCCGCCTCGGGCTATGGCTACACCTTC; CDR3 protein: CASNNPASGYGYTF
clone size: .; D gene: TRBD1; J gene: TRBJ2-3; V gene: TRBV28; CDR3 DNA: TGTGCCAGCAGTTTACTGCCGGGACAGGGGGCAGATACGCAGTATTTT; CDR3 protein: CASSLLPGQGADTQYF
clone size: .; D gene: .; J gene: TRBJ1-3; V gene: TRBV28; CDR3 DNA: TGTGCCAGCAGTTTATTAGGCAGGGCCGCTGATGGAAACACCATATATTTT; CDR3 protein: CASSLLGRAADGNTIYF
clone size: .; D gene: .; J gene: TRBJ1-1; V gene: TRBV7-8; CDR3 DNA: TGTGCCAGCAGCGCAGGACTCAACACTGAAGCTTTCTTT; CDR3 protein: CASSAGLNTEAFF
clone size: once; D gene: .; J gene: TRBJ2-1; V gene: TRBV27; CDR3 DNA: TGTGCCAGCAGTTTAATACGAGACAATGAGCAGTTCTTC; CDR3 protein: CASSLIRDNEQFF
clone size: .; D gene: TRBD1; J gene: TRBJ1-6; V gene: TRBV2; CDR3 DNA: TGTGCCAGCCAAGGACAGGGTTATAATTCACCCCTCCACTTT; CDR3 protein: CASQGQGYNSPLHF
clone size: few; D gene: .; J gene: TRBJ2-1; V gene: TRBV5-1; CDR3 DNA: TGCGCCAGCAGCTTGGGGCTCGATGAGCAGTTCTTC; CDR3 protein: CASSLGLDEQFF
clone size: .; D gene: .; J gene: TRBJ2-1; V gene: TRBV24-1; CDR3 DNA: TGTGCCACCAGCGGAAGGGGGACGGTTGATGAGCAGTTCTTC; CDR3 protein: CATSGRGTVDEQFF
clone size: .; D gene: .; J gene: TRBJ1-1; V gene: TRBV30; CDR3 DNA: TGTGCCTGGAGTTCTCAGGGTGGGGGGACTGAAGCTTTCTTT; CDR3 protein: CAWSSQGGGTEAFF
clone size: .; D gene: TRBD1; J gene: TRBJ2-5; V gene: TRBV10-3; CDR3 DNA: TGTGCCGCCGGGACAGGGGTAGAGACCCAGTACTTC; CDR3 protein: CAAGTGVETQYF
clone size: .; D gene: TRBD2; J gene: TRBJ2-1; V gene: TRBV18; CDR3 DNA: TGTGCCAGCTCGCCCGGGACTAGATGGAGGGGTTACAATGAGCAGTTCTTC; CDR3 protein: CASSPGTRWRGYNEQFF
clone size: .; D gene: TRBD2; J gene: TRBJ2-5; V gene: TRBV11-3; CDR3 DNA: TGTGCCAGCAGCCCGACGGGACTAAAAGAGACCCAGTACTTC; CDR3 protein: CASSPTGLKETQYF
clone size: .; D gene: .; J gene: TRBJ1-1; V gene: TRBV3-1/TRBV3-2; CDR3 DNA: TGTGCCAGCAGCCAAAATAAAATAGGAGACAGAAATGAAGCTTTCTTT; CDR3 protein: CASSQNKIGDRNEAFF
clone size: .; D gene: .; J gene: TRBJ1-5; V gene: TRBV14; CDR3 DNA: TGTGCCAGCAGCCAAGCCGAGCGCAATCAGCCCCAGCATTTT; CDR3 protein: CASSQAERNQPQHF
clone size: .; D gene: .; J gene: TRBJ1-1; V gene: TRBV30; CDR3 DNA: TGTGCCTGGATCCCCATATCCCTACCAACGCCGGGGGGCGACACTGAAGCTTTCTTT; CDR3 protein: CAWIPISLPTPGGDTEAFF
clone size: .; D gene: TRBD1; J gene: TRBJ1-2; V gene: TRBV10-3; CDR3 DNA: TGTGCCATCAGGCTGACAGGGGGGAACTATGGCTACACCTTC; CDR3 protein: CAIRLTGGNYGYTF
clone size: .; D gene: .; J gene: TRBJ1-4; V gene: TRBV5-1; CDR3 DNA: TGCGCCAGCAGCCCGCGGACCCGGACAGCTTGGACTAATGAAAAACTGTTTTTT; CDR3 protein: CASSPRTRTAWTNEKLFF
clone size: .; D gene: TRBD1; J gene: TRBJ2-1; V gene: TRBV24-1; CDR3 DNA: TGTGCCACCCAAGTCCCGGGACAGGGGGCGGATGAGCAGTTCTTC; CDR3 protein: CATQVPGQGADEQFF
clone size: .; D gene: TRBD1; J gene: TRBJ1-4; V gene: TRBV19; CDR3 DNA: TGTGCCAGTAGACGAACAGGGGCTAATGAAAAACTGTTTTTT; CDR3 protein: CASRRTGANEKLFF
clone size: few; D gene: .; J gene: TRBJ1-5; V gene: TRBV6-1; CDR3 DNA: TGTGCCAGCAGTGAAGTTGTGGAGCAGCCCCAGCATTTT; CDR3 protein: CASSEVVEQPQHF
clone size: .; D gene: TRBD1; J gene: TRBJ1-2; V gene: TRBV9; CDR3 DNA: TGTGCCAGCAGCGAGACAGGGGGTGGTTATGGCTACACCTTC; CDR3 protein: CASSETGGGYGYTF
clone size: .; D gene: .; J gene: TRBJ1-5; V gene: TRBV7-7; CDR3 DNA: TGTGCTAGCAGCCGCGGGGTGGGGCAGCCCCAGCATTTT; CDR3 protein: CASSRGVGQPQHF
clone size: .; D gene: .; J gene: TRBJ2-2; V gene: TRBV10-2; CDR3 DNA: TGCGCCACCCAACTGACCTCTAGCGCGAACACCGGGGAGCTGTTTTTT; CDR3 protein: CATQLTSSANTGELFF
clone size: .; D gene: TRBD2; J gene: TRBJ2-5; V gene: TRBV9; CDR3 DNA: TGTGCCAGCAGCGTACCTCGATTTGCGGGGGGCTTAGAAGAGACCCAGTACTTC; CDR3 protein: CASSVPRFAGGLEETQYF
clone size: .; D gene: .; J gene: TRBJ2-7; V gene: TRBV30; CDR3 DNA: TGTGCCTGGAGTGTCAGCTACGAGCAGTACTTC; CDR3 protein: CAWSVSYEQYF
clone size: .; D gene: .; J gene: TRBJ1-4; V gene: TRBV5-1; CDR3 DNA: TGCGCCAGCAGCTTGTTGGCTCTTAATGAAAAACTGTTTTTT; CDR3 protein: CASSLLALNEKLFF